The T cell receptor (beta chain) described here comes from a study of identical twins. The V gene's germline CDR1 is DFQATT and CDR2 SNEGSKA (reference sequence). This CDR3 contains 15 residues. With 6 bases removed from V and 5 bases from J, the gap between germline ends came to 22 bases. MiXCR was run by TCRdb on the 5' RACE reads, yielding one entry per CDR3 protein. This table holds 200,000 to 250,000 distinct CDR3 sequences, around 8.1% found once. In addition, the sample was reused for a study of yellow fever vaccine responses in identical twins.

Sequencing was done on a sample of memory (CD45RO+) T cells sorted from blood. The TCR comes from a woman between 18 and 29 years old in good health. The rearrangement joins TRBV20-1 to TRBJ2-5, with TRBD2 as a possible D gene (6 bases). This chain's CDR3 is CSATAGISSRETQYF. CDR3 nucleotides: TGCAGTGCGACCGCGGGGATCTCTTCTAGGGAGACCCAGTACTTC.